This TCR beta chain was recorded in a study of graft-versus-host responses after intestinal transplantation. Study conclusions and caveats: GvH clones turned up in recipient marrow; some had shown up first in ileum or blood.

Worth noting for this clone: Its antigen remains unidentified.

Repertoires were generated with immunoSEQ multiplex PCR, while TCRdb's copy carries only in-frame clones and drops some. Of over 80,000 clones in the sample, 80% to 95% were seen once. V shed 3 bases, J shed 5 bases, and the junction held 4 bases outside the gene matches. Germline loops: CDR1 SGHKS, CDR2 YYEKEE (reference sequence). The CDR3 covers 15 residues. The sequence came from a human donor who was the organ donor for an intestinal transplant. Source: unstimulated CD8+ T cells sorted from spleen or lymph node cells, taken before transplant. The chain uses TRBV5-5 and TRBJ1-6, with TRBD1 matching over 8 bases. CDR3 loop: CASSWTGLDNSPLHF. The DNA for the CDR3 is TGTGCCAGCAGCTGGACAGGGTTGGATAATTCACCCCTCCACTTT.